This entry lists 23 T cell receptor beta chains sequenced from one sample in a study of CD8 T cells in Susac syndrome (dated by TCRdb to the late 2010s). The library came from the immunoSEQ multiplex PCR assay. RNA was extracted using the RNeasy kit, and roughly 0.45 to 1 microgram was reverse transcribed with random hexamers. The public reads were quality trimmed at Q25 with fastp and then assembled into clones with MiXCR by TCRdb, keeping productive beta chains. Rows with one shared CDR3 protein collapse into an entry with the most common genes and DNA. The sample profile shows more than 90,000 distinct CDR3 sequences; about 92% of them were found once. The leading ten clones occupy approximately 0.093% of the sample. Sequenced material: CD4+ T cells from PBMCs. The receptors were gathered from a human donor with multiple sclerosis.

The chain is built from TRBV5-1 and TRBJ2-5; the D gene is possibly TRBD1 (6 bases). Trimming cost V 2 bases and J 4 bases, with 9 bases left between them. The germline CDR1 and CDR2 sequences are SGHRS and YFSETQ. The length of the CDR3 is 13 residues. The CDR3 loop reads CASSLGGPETQYF. The CDR3 region has the DNA TGCGCCAGCAGCTTAGGGGGTCCAGAGACCCAGTACTTC. Based on the CDR3 plus reference TRBV5-1 and TRBJ2-5, the full variable domain is KAGVTQTPRYLIKTRGQQVTLSCSPISGHRSVSWYQQTPGQGLQFLFEYFSETQRNKGNFPGRFSGRQFSNSRSEMNVSTLELGDSALYLCASSLGGPETQYFGPGTRLLVL.

The V and J genes are TRBV7-2 and TRBJ2-7; 14 bases are a match to TRBD2. Trimming removed 5 bases from V and 0 bases from J; junction bases left unmatched: 3. The CDR3 loop spans 16 amino acids. Germline V lookup: CDR1 SGHTA, CDR2 FQGNSA. CDR3: CASSLTSGGGSYEQYF. The CDR3 bases are TGTGCCAGCAGCCTGACTAGCGGGGGGGGCTCCTACGAGCAGTACTTC.

The V call is TRBV5-6, the J call TRBJ2-7, with D hard to call. V was cut by 6 bases and J by 2 bases, with 18 bases left in between. The germline V gene encodes CDR1 SGHDT and CDR2 YYEEEE. The CDR3 is 15 amino acids. As DNA, the CDR3 is TGTGCCAGCATCCTACTTGGCAGGAATCCCTACGAGCAGTACTTC. Translating gives CASILLGRNPYEQYF.

The rearrangement uses TRBV2 and TRBJ1-2; TRBD1 agrees at 8 bases. CDR1 and CDR2 (germline): SNHLY, FYNNEI. The CDR3 length is 14 residues. Unmatched junction bases numbered 10, after V lost 7 bases and J lost 6 bases. The CDR3 sequence is CASNSGGRENGYTF. The CDR3 DNA follows: TGTGCCAGCAATTCAGGGGGCAGGGAGAATGGCTACACCTTC.

The J gene is TRBJ2-5, the V gene TRBV6-5; D remains ambiguous. The CDR3 runs to 14 residues. Germline CDR1 and CDR2: MNHEY and SVGAGI. Trimming shortened V by 1 base and J by 1 base, and 7 bases separated the two germline ends. As DNA, the CDR3 is TGTGCCAGCAGTTACTACGGAACCCAAGAGACCCAGTACTTC. Its translation is CASSYYGTQETQYF.

The chain is built from TRBV12-3 or TRBV12-4 and TRBJ2-5; D gene unclear. This CDR3 spans 14 amino acids. V lost 2 bases to trimming and J lost 1 base, with 8 bases between them. The CDR3 bases are TGTGCCAGCAGTTTACGCAGGATCCAAGAGACCCAGTACTTC. This codes for CASSLRRIQETQYF.

The chain couples TRBV7-2 to TRBJ2-6, with D unclear. V was trimmed by 4 bases and J by 0 bases, leaving 7 bases between them. The CDR3 sequence is 15 residues long. Germline-derived CDR1 and CDR2 are SGHTA and FQGNSA. The chain's CDR3 is CASSSQASGANVLTF. The CDR3 DNA follows: TGTGCCAGCAGCTCCCAGGCCTCTGGGGCCAACGTCCTGACTTTC. Full variable domain (remainder filled in from reference TRBV7-2 and TRBJ2-6): GAGVSQSPSNKVTEKGKDVELRCDPISGHTALYWYRQSLGQGLEFLIYFQGNSAPDKSGLPSDRFSAERTGGSVSTLTIQRTQQEDSAVYLCASSSQASGANVLTFGAGSRLTVL.

The rearrangement joins TRBV5-1 to TRBJ2-7, with D perhaps matching TRBD1 (6 bases). This CDR3 comprises 14 residues. Trimming left V 4 bases short and J 1 base short, with 12 bases between. The germline CDR1 and CDR2 sequences are SGHRS and YFSETQ. The CDR3 here is CASSTITGSYEQYF. In nucleotides, the CDR3 is TGCGCCAGCAGCACCATAACAGGGTCCTACGAGCAGTACTTC.

This chain links TRBV4-3 with TRBJ1-2; D ambiguous. V was cut by 1 base and J by 2 bases, with 11 bases left in between. The CDR3 consists of 15 residues. Germline V gene sequence: CDR1 LGHNA, CDR2 YSLEER. The DNA for the CDR3 is TGCGCCAGCAGCCAAGGCATTGAGGCGAACTATGGCTACACCTTC. Encoded protein: CASSQGIEANYGYTF.

The gene calls are TRBV4-1 and TRBJ2-3; D call uncertain. This CDR3 is 15 amino acids long. From germline, CDR1 is MGHRA and CDR2 YSYEKL. V was clipped by 0 bases and J by 4 bases, with 11 bases between them. The CDR3 DNA is TGCGCCAGCAGCCAAGAGTCGAAGGGTTCAGATACGCAGTATTTT. Its protein is CASSQESKGSDTQYF.

This clonotype was observed a few times. The chain uses TRBV7-3 and TRBJ2-5; D gene uncertain. This CDR3 contains 12 residues. With 1 base removed from V and 4 bases from J, the gap between germline ends came to 4 bases. Germline CDR1 SGHTA, CDR2 FQGTGA. The CDR3 DNA is TGTGCCAGCAGCTTAAATGGAGAGACCCAGTACTTC. It codes for CASSLNGETQYF.

The rearrangement uses TRBV3-1 and TRBJ1-6, with 7 bases lining up with TRBD1. This CDR3 contains 16 residues. With 1 base clipped from V and 5 bases from J, the junction kept 5 bases outside the gene matches. Germline V gene data show CDR1 as LGHDT and CDR2 as YNNKEL (reference sequence). The DNA of the CDR3 is TGTGCCAGCAGCCAAGGACAGGGCCTCGATAATTCACCCCTCCACTTT. Its translation: CASSQGQGLDNSPLHF.

The rearrangement joins TRBV20-1 to TRBJ2-2; D is unresolved. The V end lost 3 bases, the J end lost 4 bases, and 12 bases lay between the germline ends. CDR3 length equals 14 residues. Germline CDR1 and CDR2: DFQATT and SNEGSKA (reference sequence). The CDR3 DNA is TGCAGTGCTAGTAGGGCAGGCCGCACCGGGGAGCTGTTTTTT. This codes for CSASRAGRTGELFF.

The genes are TRBV13 and TRBJ1-4, with D uncertain. V was trimmed by 4 bases and J by 8 bases, leaving 17 bases between them. Per germline, CDR1 PRHDT and CDR2 FYEKMQ (reference sequence). The CDR3 is 15 amino acids. The CDR3 region is CASSSRRYGGEKLFF. Written as DNA, the CDR3 is TGTGCCAGCAGCTCCCGGCGATACGGTGGGGAAAAACTGTTTTTT.

The genes are TRBV3-1 and TRBJ2-1; D unclear. CDR1 and CDR2 (germline): LGHDT, YNNKEL (reference sequence). V dropped 4 bases and J dropped 7 bases, with 14 bases sitting between them. The CDR3 runs to 14 residues. In DNA form, the CDR3 reads TGTGCCAGCAGCCCCACCTGGACGGAAAATGAGCAGTTCTTC. It specifies CASSPTWTENEQFF.

This clonotype showed up just once. The V gene is TRBV29-1, the J gene TRBJ1-1; the D gene is possibly TRBD1 (5 bases). In germline, CDR1 is SQVTM, CDR2 ANQGSEA. The CDR3 is made up of 13 amino acids. Trimming took off 4 bases at V and 0 bases at J, with 9 bases between the two ends. The DNA for the CDR3 is TGCAGCGTTGTGACAGACCTGAACACTGAAGCTTTCTTT. This gives the protein CSVVTDLNTEAFF.

This chain joins TRBV7-9 and TRBJ1-2, with 7 bases that match TRBD1. The CDR3 is 15 amino acids. The J segment lost 1 base and the V segment lost 4 bases, leaving 6 bases of the junction unmatched. Germline values: CDR1 SEHNR, CDR2 FQNEAQ (reference sequence). The CDR3 sequence: CASSSTGQDNYGYTF. The CDR3, as DNA: TGTGCCAGCAGCTCCACCGGACAGGATAACTATGGCTACACCTTC.

V is TRBV6-2 or TRBV6-3 and J is TRBJ1-2, with D unresolved. The V end was cut by 6 bases, the J end by 5 bases, with 10 bases between. This CDR3 region has 12 residues. Germline V gene lookup returns CDR1 MNHEY and CDR2 SVGEGT. The CDR3 region has the DNA TGTGCCAGCAGCCCGGACCGATATGGCTACACCTTC. As protein: CASSPDRYGYTF.

This clonotype was counted a few times. This rearrangement joins TRBV28 to TRBJ2-7; D might be TRBD1 (5 bases). CDR3 length: 13 residues. Germline V gene sequence: CDR1 MDHEN, CDR2 SYDVKM. The V end was cut by 4 bases, the J end by 3 bases, with 10 bases between. CDR3 protein: CASSWGQDYEQYF. The CDR3 nucleotides are TGTGCCAGCAGTTGGGGCCAGGACTACGAGCAGTACTTC.

The V and J genes are TRBV19 and TRBJ1-2; TRBD1 agrees at 9 bases. Germline trimming cut 4 bases from V and 6 bases from J; bases unmatched to any gene: 12. Per the germline V gene, CDR1 is LNHDA and CDR2 is SQIVND (reference sequence). The CDR3 covers 16 residues. Here the CDR3 reads CASSRRGHGTGHGYTF. The CDR3 DNA sequence: TGTGCCAGTAGTAGGCGGGGGCATGGGACAGGGCATGGCTACACCTTC.

The chain carries TRBV5-1 and TRBJ1-1, with D possibly TRBD1 on 5 matching bases. Germline V CDR1 and CDR2: SGHRS, YFSETQ. V lost 5 bases and J 6 bases, leaving 14 bases between the germline ends. This CDR3 comprises 13 residues. CDR3 in amino acids: CASRSGQPSEAFF. For the CDR3, the DNA is TGCGCCAGCAGATCAGGGCAGCCTTCTGAAGCTTTCTTT.

A single count supports this clonotype. The chain links TRBV29-1 to TRBJ2-7, with D possibly being TRBD1 (7 bases). The ends were cut back, 6 bases at V and 2 bases at J, with 17 bases in the middle. The CDR3 is made up of 14 amino acids. The germline CDR1 and CDR2 sequences are SQVTM and ANQGSEA. CDR3 coding DNA: TGCAGCGTGGGGTATACCAGGGGGGCCTACGAGCAGTACTTC. Translated, it gives CSVGYTRGAYEQYF.

The chain links TRBV19 to TRBJ1-4; D uncertain. V was clipped by 7 bases and J by 7 bases, with 16 bases between them. In germline, CDR1 is LNHDA, CDR2 SQIVND (reference sequence). The CDR3 length is 14 residues. CDR3 DNA sequence: TGTGCCAGTAAAAAAATTAGTGGACTTGAAAAACTGTTTTTT. Amino acids: CASKKISGLEKLFF.